This T cell receptor (beta chain) derives from a study of blood T cell repertoires in COVID-19. TCRdb's table, derived via immunoSEQ multiplex PCR, lists solely in-frame clones and lacks some. This table has roughly 300,000 clones, roughly 90% appearing once. The V end was cut by 4 bases, the J end by 4 bases, with 25 bases between. The length of the CDR3 is 18 residues. Per germline, CDR1 KGHSY and CDR2 FQNENV. This TCR derives from a woman younger than 45 with COVID-19, enrolled during active disease. Sequencing used peripheral blood. The chain carries TRBV16 and TRBJ1-2; no firm D call. The DNA for the CDR3 is TGTGCCAGCAGCCGAACTCCCCCTTCAGGCCCCCGTCTCTATGGCTACACCTTC. Translating gives CASSRTPPSGPRLYGYTF.